The 24 T cell receptor beta chains reported below all come from one sample, sequenced in a study of beta chain features in type 1 diabetes (dated by TCRdb to the late 2010s). Study-level results and caveats: In all four CD4+ subsets, TCRB CDR3 length was moderately but significantly shorter in type 1 diabetes patients.

To prepare the library, the immunoSEQ multiplex PCR assay was applied. The entire amount of isolated RNA was reverse transcribed using the High Capacity cDNA Reverse Transcription Kit, so the sequenced TCRB transcripts were expressed ones. TCRdb took over this immuneACCESS table, retaining in-frame rearrangements with V and J assigned. Such tables are incomplete; in checked studies, under half of the missing clones stem from an unresolved V gene, and the remainder is unexplained. The sample table contains more than 250,000 clones; only one count was recorded for around 21% of them. In total, the top ten clones hold 0.028% of the sample. Their antigens are not known. Sequenced sample: naive CD4+ T cells from blood. Taken with the paper, the label for cell subset or site translates to: true naive CD4+ T cells. Receptor source: a woman in her thirties or forties with type 1 diabetes.

This rearrangement joins TRBV7-9 to TRBJ2-1, with a tentative D call TRBD2 (7 bases). The V gene lost 8 bases and the J gene lost 5 bases, with 13 bases spanning the gap. The CDR3 has 13 amino acids. CDR1 and CDR2 (germline): SEHNR, FQNEAQ (reference sequence). The CDR3 loop reads CASQQGGDNEQFF. The CDR3 coding sequence is TGTGCCAGCCAACAGGGAGGGGACAATGAGCAGTTCTTC. The full variable domain, completed using reference TRBV7-9 and TRBJ2-1, is DTGVSQNPRHKITKRGQNVTFRCDPISEHNRLYWYRQTLGQGPEFLTYFQNEAQLEKSRLLSDRFSAERPKGSFSTLEIQRTEQGDSAMYLCASQQGGDNEQFFGPGTRLTVL.

CDR3 sequence reads: CASSPGGSTYEQYF. DNA of the CDR3: TGTGCCAGCAGCCCGGGGGGGTCCACCTACGAGCAGTACTTC. This chain joins TRBV6-5 and TRBJ2-7; 8 nucleotides agree with TRBD2. The germline CDR1 and CDR2 sequences are MNHEY and SVGAGI. The CDR3 totals 14 residues. V was pared by 6 bases and J by 2 bases, with 6 bases of the junction left unmatched.

This clone appeared a few times. CDR3 coding DNA: TGTGCCAGCAGCCCCCCGGGACAGGGCTACGAGCAGTACTTC. This sequence encodes CASSPPGQGYEQYF. The chain has TRBV13 and TRBJ2-7; TRBD1 matches 9 bases. With V trimmed by 5 bases and J by 3 bases, 5 bases remained unmatched. The CDR3 runs 14 residues. Germline V CDR1 and CDR2: PRHDT, FYEKMQ (reference sequence).

This clone was observed a few times. This rearrangement joins TRBV7-2 to TRBJ2-5, with a weak D call TRBD2 (6 bases). Germline assignment: CDR1 SGHTA and CDR2 FQGNSA. The CDR3 is made up of 12 amino acids. V lost 3 bases and J 5 bases, leaving 7 bases between the germline ends. The CDR3 spells CASSFGRETQYF. CDR3 DNA sequence: TGTGCCAGCAGCTTTGGGAGGGAGACCCAGTACTTC.

This chain uses TRBV29-1 with TRBJ1-2, with D perhaps TRBD1 (6 bases). This CDR3 is 11 amino acids long. Germline lookup yields CDR1 SQVTM and CDR2 ANQGSEA. V was pared by 6 bases and J by 6 bases, with 11 bases between. CDR3: CSVITGHGYTF. CDR3 DNA sequence: TGCAGCGTCATTACAGGGCATGGCTACACCTTC.

This clone has just a few counts. The genes are TRBV27 and TRBJ1-6; 8 positions match TRBD1. CDR3 size: 12 residues. Trimming at V came to 6 bases and at J to 8 bases, leaving 0 bases not matched to a gene. Germline CDR1 and CDR2: MNHEY and SMNVEV (reference sequence). DNA for the CDR3: TGTGCCAGCAGGACAGGGGATTCACCCCTCCACTTT. Protein product: CASRTGDSPLHF.

The genes are TRBV7-9 and TRBJ1-5, with D unclear. Trimming shortened V by 4 bases and J by 1 base, and 8 bases separated the two germline ends. Germline loops: CDR1 SEHNR, CDR2 FQNEAQ (reference sequence). The length of the CDR3 is 14 residues. CDR3 nucleotide sequence: TGTGCCAGCAGCTCCGACGGGAGCAATCAGCCCCAGCATTTT. Protein: CASSSDGSNQPQHF.

In this sample, this clone turned up once. The chain has TRBV5-6 and TRBJ2-1, with D perhaps TRBD1 (6 bases). CDR3 length: 18 residues. Germline V CDR1 and CDR2: SGHDT, YYEEEE. Trimming took 0 bases from V and 0 from J, leaving 16 bases between them. CDR3 in amino acids: CASSLEPYRVSSYNEQFF. DNA for the CDR3: TGTGCCAGCAGCTTGGAGCCTTACAGGGTAAGCTCCTACAATGAGCAGTTCTTC.

The rearrangement links TRBV7-9 to TRBJ1-3; the D gene is possibly TRBD1 (5 bases). CDR1 is SEHNR, CDR2 FQNEAQ, per germline (reference sequence). The V end was cut by 5 bases, the J end by 2 bases, with 19 bases between. CDR3 length: 17 amino acids. CDR3 nucleotide sequence: TGTGCCAGCAGCATAGGACAAGGGGCTATGACTGGAAACACCATATATTTT. Its translation: CASSIGQGAMTGNTIYF. Filled out from reference TRBV7-9 and TRBJ1-3, the complete variable domain reads DTGVSQNPRHKITKRGQNVTFRCDPISEHNRLYWYRQTLGQGPEFLTYFQNEAQLEKSRLLSDRFSAERPKGSFSTLEIQRTEQGDSAMYLCASSIGQGAMTGNTIYFGEGSWLTVV.

In its sample, this clone was seen a few times. This chain uses TRBV15 with TRBJ2-1; possible D gene TRBD2, 5 bases. Germline V CDR1 and CDR2: LNHNV, YYDKDF (reference sequence). The germline V and J ends were trimmed by 0 bases and 10 bases, with 10 bases remaining between them. The CDR3 totals 13 residues. CDR3 protein: CATSRDTGREQFF. In DNA form, the CDR3 reads TGTGCCACCAGCAGAGATACGGGAAGGGAGCAGTTCTTC.

This clone was picked up a small number of times. The chain joins TRBV28 to TRBJ2-5, with 9 bases fitting TRBD2. The CDR3 is made up of 15 amino acids. Losses at the gene ends were 6 bases for V and 2 bases for J; bases not matched to a gene: 7. Germline CDR1 MDHEN, CDR2 SYDVKM. CDR3 nucleotides: TGTGCCAGCAGCCTCGCGGGGGGGCGTCAAGAGACCCAGTACTTC. Translation: CASSLAGGRQETQYF. Full variable domain (remainder filled in from reference TRBV28 and TRBJ2-5): DVKVTQSSRYLVKRTGEKVFLECVQDMDHENMFWYRQDPGLGLRLIYFSYDVKMKEKGDIPEGYSVSREKKERFSLILESASTNQTSMYLCASSLAGGRQETQYFGPGTRLLVL.

This clone has just a few counts. The V gene is TRBV11-2, the J gene TRBJ2-1, with 10 bases aligning to TRBD2. Germline CDR1 reads SGHAT; CDR2 reads FQNNGV. The V gene end was trimmed by 0 bases and the J gene end by 4 bases; junction bases not matched to a gene: 12. The CDR3 length is 19 residues. The CDR3 DNA reads as TGTGCCAGCAGCTTAGATGGGCCGAGCGGGAGGGCGTCTTACAATGAGCAGTTCTTC. This sequence encodes CASSLDGPSGRASYNEQFF. The entire variable domain, with the rest obtained from reference TRBV11-2 and TRBJ2-1, is as follows: EAGVAQSPRYKIIEKRQSVAFWCNPISGHATLYWYQQILGQGPKLLIQFQNNGVVDDSQLPKDRFSAERLKGVDSTLKIQPAKLEDSAVYLCASSLDGPSGRASYNEQFFGPGTRLTVL.

This clone was seen only a few times. J is TRBJ2-5 and V is TRBV19, with D possibly being TRBD1 (5 bases). The ends were cut back, 5 bases at V and 4 bases at J, with 11 bases in the middle. Germline values: CDR1 LNHDA, CDR2 SQIVND (reference sequence). The length of the CDR3 is 13 residues. The DNA for the CDR3 is TGTGCCAGTAGTGTTCAGGGTGGAGAGACCCAGTACTTC. Its translation: CASSVQGGETQYF.

Only a few counts were recorded for this clone. This chain uses TRBV28 with TRBJ2-7; D unresolved. The germline V gene encodes CDR1 MDHEN and CDR2 SYDVKM. V was pared by 5 bases and J by 2 bases, with 16 bases between. CDR3 length: 15 amino acids. CDR3 sequence: CASSPKIEVTYEQYF. The CDR3 DNA follows: TGTGCCAGCAGTCCCAAGATTGAGGTCACCTACGAGCAGTACTTC.

This clone has just a few counts. The V and J genes are TRBV9 and TRBJ2-5; 8 positions agree with TRBD2. The CDR3 sequence is 15 residues long. With 0 bases clipped from V and 5 bases from J, the junction kept 6 bases outside the gene matches. CDR1 is SGDLS, CDR2 YYNGEE, per germline. The CDR3 DNA is TGTGCCAGCAGCGTAGGACTAGCGACGAAGGAGACCCAGTACTTC. Its translation: CASSVGLATKETQYF.

A note on this clone: This sample also contains other DNA sequences that code for the same CDR3. The chain couples TRBV18 to TRBJ2-7; 7 bases agree with TRBD1. Germline V gene data show CDR1 as KGHSH and CDR2 as LQKENI. The CDR3 extends over 13 amino acids. Trimming cost V 3 bases and J 2 bases; bases outside gene matches: 1. CDR3 protein: CASSPGQPYEQYF. CDR3 DNA sequence: TGTGCCAGCTCACCGGGACAGCCCTACGAGCAGTACTTC.

V usage is TRBV25-1 and J usage is TRBJ1-4; D is undetermined. This CDR3 has 13 residues. From germline, CDR1 is MGHDK and CDR2 SYGVNS. V gave up 4 bases and J gave up 4 bases, with 7 bases separating them. CDR3 sequence (DNA): TGTGCCAGCAGTGCCTACGGTAATGAAAAACTGTTTTTT. Its protein product is CASSAYGNEKLFF.

This rearrangement joins TRBV30 to TRBJ2-1, with 9 bases that match TRBD2. This CDR3 comprises 13 residues. V shed 5 bases, J shed 9 bases, and the junction held 8 bases outside the gene matches. Germline V gene sequence: CDR1 GTSNPN, CDR2 SVGIG (reference sequence). CDR3 sequence reads: CAWSLREGAEQFF. CDR3 bases: TGTGCCTGGTCGTTGCGGGAGGGGGCTGAGCAGTTCTTC.

This chain uses TRBV18 with TRBJ2-5, with D perhaps matching TRBD1 (6 bases). Trimming shortened V by 6 bases and J by 3 bases, and 11 bases separated the two germline ends. The CDR3 consists of 13 residues. Germline loops: CDR1 KGHSH, CDR2 LQKENI. The CDR3 spells CASSLRTEETQYF. The CDR3 coding sequence is TGTGCCAGCTCCCTGCGGACAGAAGAGACCCAGTACTTC.

The chain recombines TRBV2 with TRBJ1-2; 8 bases agree with TRBD1. Germline CDR1 is SNHLY and CDR2 is FYNNEI. This CDR3 contains 14 residues. Unmatched junction bases numbered 9, after V lost 6 bases and J lost 6 bases. This CDR3 is CASSRTGQGNGYTF. The CDR3 nucleotides are TGTGCCAGCAGCCGGACCGGACAGGGAAATGGCTACACCTTC.

This clone showed up just a few times. The chain combines TRBV28 with TRBJ1-2, with D perhaps TRBD1 (6 bases). The CDR3 spans 14 residues. Trimming cost V 6 bases and J 3 bases, with 14 bases left between them. Germline V gives CDR1 MDHEN, CDR2 SYDVKM. The CDR3 DNA sequence: TGTGCCAGCAGCCCGGGGGGCGGCCACTATGGCTACACCTTC. Translation: CASSPGGGHYGYTF.

The chain uses TRBV6-5 and TRBJ1-1, with 9 bases lining up with TRBD1. The germline V gene encodes CDR1 MNHEY and CDR2 SVGAGI. With 6 bases clipped from V and 11 bases from J, the junction kept 4 bases outside the gene matches. CDR3 size: 11 residues. CDR3 nucleotide sequence: TGTGCCAGCAGACAGGGGGCGCAGGCTTTCTTT. Its protein product is CASRQGAQAFF.

The table lists this clone with a few counts. The chain recombines TRBV4-2 with TRBJ2-1, with TRBD2 matching over 13 bases. In germline, CDR1 is LGHNA, CDR2 YNFKEQ. V trimming: 3 bases; J trimming: 7 bases; junction bases outside the gene matches: 9. CDR3 size: 17 residues. Written as DNA, the CDR3 is TGTGCCAGCAGCCATGCGACTACTAGCGGGGGGGTGAATGAGCAGTTCTTC. Amino acid sequence: CASSHATTSGGVNEQFF.

This clone was seen more than once but under ten times. The V gene is TRBV18, the J gene TRBJ1-2, with 10 bases that match TRBD1. Losses at the gene ends were 2 bases for V and 7 bases for J; bases not matched to a gene: 4. The CDR3 is made up of 14 amino acids. The V gene's germline CDR1 is KGHSH and CDR2 LQKENI. The CDR3: CASSPDRGLGGYTF. The CDR3 DNA sequence: TGTGCCAGCTCACCAGACAGGGGGCTGGGTGGCTACACCTTC.